Following are 12 T cell receptor beta chains from one sample sequenced in a study of naive and memory T cell subsets. The SP2 primer and nested alpha and beta constant region primers amplified ligated cDNA in four rounds. TCRdb independently ran MiXCR on the 5' RACE reads; one entry per CDR3 protein. The sample yields approximately 30,000 distinct CDR3 sequences, 16% seen once. An oligonucleotide containing a UMI was ligated to the 3' end of TCR cDNA. The receptors originated from a female donor in good health.

The sample holds one count of this clonotype. Given a much more abundant clone one base away, this may be a read error. The rearrangement links TRBV29-1 to TRBJ2-4; D possibly corresponds to TRBD1 (7 bases). The CDR3 sequence is 14 residues long. Germline lookup yields CDR1 SQVTM and CDR2 ANQGSEA. For the CDR3, the DNA is TGCAGCGTTGAAGATCGTGGAGGGGGCAACACTCAGTACTTC. Residues: CSVEDRGGGNTQYF.

This chain links TRBV12-5 with TRBJ1-5; 10 bases fit TRBD1. Trimming took 4 bases from V and 4 from J; bases not matched to a gene: 13. Germline-derived CDR1 and CDR2 are LGHNT and FRNRAP. The CDR3 has 18 amino acids. In DNA form, the CDR3 reads TGTGCTAGTGGTTGGGCCCCTCGGTGGACAGGGGGGAATCAGCCCCAGCATTTT. This sequence encodes CASGWAPRWTGGNQPQHF.

This clonotype has just a few counts. The V call is TRBV20-1, the J call TRBJ2-5; the D gene is possibly TRBD2 (7 bases). Germline CDR1 DFQATT, CDR2 SNEGSKA (reference sequence). This CDR3 region has 14 residues. Trimming left V 8 bases short and J 1 base short, with 17 bases between. The CDR3 nucleotides read TGCAGTCCGCTCGGGGGAGGGGGCCAAGAGACCCAGTACTTC. Translating gives CSPLGGGGQETQYF.

J is TRBJ2-5 and V is TRBV7-9; the match to TRBD1 covers 9 bases. This CDR3 spans 16 amino acids. J gave up 4 bases and V 5 bases, and 11 bases lay outside the gene matches. Per germline, CDR1 SEHNR and CDR2 FQNEAQ (reference sequence). CDR3 in amino acids: CASSAGQGGVGETQYF. CDR3 DNA: TGTGCCAGCAGCGCGGGACAGGGAGGTGTAGGAGAGACCCAGTACTTC. Looking up the rest from reference TRBV7-9 and TRBJ2-5 gives the full variable domain: DTGVSQNPRHKITKRGQNVTFRCDPISEHNRLYWYRQTLGQGPEFLTYFQNEAQLEKSRLLSDRFSAERPKGSFSTLEIQRTEQGDSAMYLCASSAGQGGVGETQYFGPGTRLLVL.

This clonotype was counted ten times or more. The rearrangement uses TRBV6-5 and TRBJ1-5; D remains ambiguous. The CDR3 runs 15 residues. Germline V lookup: CDR1 MNHEY, CDR2 SVGAGI. V gave up 0 bases and J gave up 11 bases, with 17 bases separating them. CDR3 sequence: CASSYSTGSRATQHF. The CDR3 DNA sequence: TGTGCCAGCAGTTACTCTACCGGGTCTAGGGCGACCCAGCATTTT.

The chain has TRBV6-5 and TRBJ1-2; D possibly corresponds to TRBD1 (6 bases). V was cut by 5 bases and J by 4 bases, with 14 bases left in between. In germline, CDR1 is MNHEY, CDR2 SVGAGI. The CDR3 loop spans 14 amino acids. The CDR3 is CASSLTGPPYGYTF. The CDR3, as DNA: TGTGCCAGCAGTCTCACAGGGCCCCCCTATGGCTACACCTTC.

V usage is TRBV12-3 or TRBV12-4 and J usage is TRBJ2-1, with D possibly matching TRBD1 (5 bases). V gave up 5 bases and J gave up 6 bases, with 14 bases separating them. There are 14 residues in the CDR3. The CDR3 spells CASSPYRQLNEQFF. The CDR3 DNA reads TGTGCCAGCAGTCCGTACCGACAGCTCAATGAGCAGTTCTTC.

This clonotype turned up a few times. The chain links TRBV12-3 or TRBV12-4 to TRBJ1-1; D is undetermined. V was shortened by 3 bases and J by 9 bases, with 20 bases between the two germline ends. The CDR3 consists of 15 residues. Here the CDR3 DNA reads TGTGCCAGCAGTTTTACGATTCCACCTGCCGGGCAAGCTTTCTTT. Its protein is CASSFTIPPAGQAFF.

The sample holds a few counts of this clonotype. The rearrangement joins TRBV25-1 to TRBJ2-1; D gene uncertain. The V end lost 4 bases, the J end lost 1 base, and 11 bases lay between the germline ends. Germline CDR1 and CDR2: MGHDK and SYGVNS. The CDR3 has 15 amino acids. CDR3 protein: CASSVSRKSYNEQFF. The CDR3 nucleotides are TGTGCCAGCAGTGTGTCCAGGAAGTCCTACAATGAGCAGTTCTTC.

This clonotype was found many times. The CDR3 bases are TGTGCCAGCAGCTTGGCCTGGACAGTTCGTCCCTCGGAGCAGTACTTC. This codes for CASSLAWTVRPSEQYF. The chain couples TRBV5-5 to TRBJ2-7; a weak D match, TRBD1 (6 bases). The germline V gene encodes CDR1 SGHKS and CDR2 YYEKEE (reference sequence). V lost 0 bases and J 7 bases, leaving 20 bases between the germline ends. The CDR3 contains 16 residues.

V and J are TRBV13 and TRBJ2-1; TRBD1 matches at 7 bases. The CDR3 totals 16 residues. V trimming: 5 bases; J trimming: 5 bases; junction bases outside the gene matches: 12. Germline CDR1 reads PRHDT; CDR2 reads FYEKMQ (reference sequence). The CDR3 reads CASSPSLGGNNNEQFF. The CDR3 DNA reads TGTGCCAGCAGCCCCAGTTTAGGGGGCAATAACAATGAGCAGTTCTTC.

This clonotype came up a few times. J is TRBJ2-1 and V is TRBV20-1; D call uncertain. The germline CDR1 and CDR2 sequences are DFQATT and SNEGSKA (reference sequence). The CDR3 covers 14 residues. The V end lost 1 base, the J end lost 0 bases, and 7 bases lay between the germline ends. The CDR3: CSARGTNSYNEQFF. Written as DNA, the CDR3 is TGCAGTGCTAGAGGGACCAACTCCTACAATGAGCAGTTCTTC.